This T cell receptor beta chain emerged from a study of CD8+ T cells in alopecia areata. The CDR3 loop spans 15 amino acids. Germline loops: CDR1 GTSNPN, CDR2 SVGIG (reference sequence). J gave up 7 bases and V 3 bases, and 4 bases lay outside the gene matches. This clone was counted only a few times. Its cognate antigen is unknown. The sequencing template was cDNA reverse transcribed from extracted RNA. Generated by immunoSEQ multiplex PCR, the TCRdb table keeps only in-frame clones and is missing some. Of approximately 200,000 clones in the sample, over 40% were seen once. The sample's treatment: oral pan-JAK inhibitor, 5-10 mg twice daily. General study points: The presence of one nonresponder keeps the tie between baseline CD8+ expansion and response uncertain. Higher clonality was seen in lesional scalp than in normal scalp, especially in alopecia totalis/universalis.

This clonotype originated in a human donor with alopecia areata. The chain couples TRBV30 to TRBJ2-1, with TRBD2 matching 15 bases. The sequences come from CD4+ T cells sorted from blood, collected around week 36, from a patient treated with tofacitinib. This CDR3 reads CAWSGTSGRWNEQFF. In DNA, the CDR3 is TGTGCCTGGAGCGGGACTAGCGGGAGGTGGAATGAGCAGTTCTTC.